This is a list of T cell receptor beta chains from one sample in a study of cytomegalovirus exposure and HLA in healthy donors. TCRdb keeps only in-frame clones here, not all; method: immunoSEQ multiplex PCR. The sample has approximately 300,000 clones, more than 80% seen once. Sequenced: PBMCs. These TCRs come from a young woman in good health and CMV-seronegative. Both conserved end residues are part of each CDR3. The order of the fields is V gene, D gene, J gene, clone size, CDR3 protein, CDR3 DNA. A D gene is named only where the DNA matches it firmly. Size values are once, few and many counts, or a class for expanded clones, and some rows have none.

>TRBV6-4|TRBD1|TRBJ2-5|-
CASSVDSGQGAQYF
TGTGCCAGCAGTGTCGACTCGGGACAGGGGGCCCAGTACTTC
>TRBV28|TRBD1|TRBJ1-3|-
CASRPGTGFPLSGNTIYF
TGTGCCAGCAGGCCGGGGACAGGGTTCCCTCTCTCTGGAAACACCATATATTTT
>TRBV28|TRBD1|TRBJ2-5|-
CASSLGTAFNGETQYF
TGTGCCAGCAGTTTGGGGACAGCCTTTAACGGGGAGACCCAGTACTTC
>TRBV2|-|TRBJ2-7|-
CASSERSPLTGVHEQYF
TGTGCCAGCAGTGAACGGTCCCCCCTGACGGGAGTGCACGAGCAGTACTTC
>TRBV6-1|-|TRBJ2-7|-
CASGTAGDPYEQYF
TGTGCCAGCGGCACGGCAGGGGACCCCTACGAGCAGTACTTC
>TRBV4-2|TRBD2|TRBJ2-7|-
CASSHLGGTSGYEQYF
TGTGCCAGCAGCCACCTAGGGGGGACTAGCGGCTACGAGCAGTACTTC
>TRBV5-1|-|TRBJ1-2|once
CASSLDPDRNNYGYTF
TGCGCCAGCAGCTTGGACCCGGACAGAAATAACTATGGCTACACCTTC
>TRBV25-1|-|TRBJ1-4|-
CASSAGNEKLFF
TGTGCCAGCAGTGCAGGGAATGAAAAACTGTTTTTT
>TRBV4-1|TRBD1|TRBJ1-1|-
CASSPLGQGAVEAFF
TGCGCCAGCAGCCCTTTGGGACAGGGGGCTGTGGAAGCTTTCTTT
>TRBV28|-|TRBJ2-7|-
CASSWGPTGDTLGPTGQYF
TGTGCCAGCAGTTGGGGCCCCACGGGGGATACGCTTGGCCCTACCGGGCAGTACTTC